What follows are 7 T cell receptor beta chains derived from one specimen sequenced in a study of blood T cell repertoires in COVID-19. Only in-frame clones appear in the TCRdb table, and some are missing; sequencing was by immunoSEQ multiplex PCR. This sample has 250,000 to 350,000 clones, with around nine tenths found just once. The sequenced material came from peripheral blood. The receptors were sampled from a woman in her 50s with active or convalescent COVID-19.

V gene TRBV21-1 combines with J gene TRBJ1-3. TRBV21-1 is listed as a pseudogene. The CDR3 contains 16 residues. Here the CDR3 DNA reads TGTGCCAGCAGCAAAGGCGGTAAGGAGGGTGGAAACACCATATATTTT. As protein: CASSKGGKEGGNTIYF.

This clone has just one count. The chain joins TRBV2 to TRBJ2-6; tentative D call: TRBD1 (5 bases). V was cut by 3 bases and J by 0 bases, with 12 bases left in between. CDR3 length: 17 residues. The germline V gene encodes CDR1 SNHLY and CDR2 FYNNEI. CDR3 sequence (DNA): TGTGCCAGCAGTGACAAGGGGCCCAGCTCTGGGGCCAACGTCCTGACTTTC. Translated, it gives CASSDKGPSSGANVLTF.

This chain joins TRBV28 and TRBJ2-2, with TRBD1 matching over 8 bases. Trimming removed 4 bases from V and 7 bases from J; junction bases left unmatched: 14. The CDR3 is made up of 17 amino acids. Germline lookup yields CDR1 MDHEN and CDR2 SYDVKM. The CDR3 DNA sequence: TGTGCCAGCAGTTCCGACACAGGGGGTTTTAGCATCGGGGAGCTGTTTTTT. Translated: CASSSDTGGFSIGELFF.

The rearrangement joins TRBV15 to TRBJ2-3; D is ambiguous. The germline V gene has CDR1 LNHNV and CDR2 YYDKDF (reference sequence). The CDR3 contains 14 residues. V was pared by 0 bases and J by 4 bases, with 8 bases between. The CDR3 region has the DNA TGTGCCACCAGCAGAGAGAGGCAGCCAGATACGCAGTATTTT. This codes for CATSRERQPDTQYF. The full variable domain, completed using reference TRBV15 and TRBJ2-3, is DAMVIQNPRYQVTQFGKPVTLSCSQTLNHNVMYWYQQKSSQAPKLLFHYYDKDFNNEADTPDNFQSRRPNTSFCFLDIRSPGLGDTAMYLCATSRERQPDTQYFGPGTRLTVL.

The chain has TRBV6-2 or TRBV6-3 and TRBJ2-5; 11 bases agree with TRBD2. The CDR3 is 15 amino acids. Germline-derived CDR1 and CDR2 are MNHEY and SVGEGT. The V and J ends lost 3 bases and 6 bases, in that order; junction bases with no gene match: 6. Here the CDR3 reads CASSYSLAGVKTQYF. CDR3 coding DNA: TGTGCCAGCAGTTATTCACTAGCGGGGGTAAAGACCCAGTACTTC.

This chain uses TRBV14 with TRBJ2-5; 7 nucleotides agree with TRBD2. The CDR3 has 14 amino acids. Germline V gives CDR1 SGHDN, CDR2 FVKESK. V trimming: 2 bases; J trimming: 3 bases; junction bases outside the gene matches: 3. The chain's CDR3 is CASSQFGGEETQYF. CDR3 sequence (DNA): TGTGCCAGCAGCCAATTTGGGGGGGAAGAGACCCAGTACTTC.

The rearrangement joins TRBV7-9 to TRBJ2-5; the D is unclear. The germline V and J ends were trimmed by 2 bases and 4 bases, with 8 bases remaining between them. From germline, CDR1 is SEHNR and CDR2 FQNEAQ (reference sequence). The CDR3 sequence is 13 residues long. CDR3 in amino acids: CASSLLVRETQYF. As DNA, the CDR3 is TGTGCCAGCAGCTTACTTGTTCGAGAGACCCAGTACTTC.